The clone carrying this TCR beta chain came up once. This sample includes further DNA sequences coding for the same CDR3. Genomic DNA of every subset was divided equally among multiple immunoSEQ plates. TCRdb's copy holds only in-frame clones and misses some; the assay was immunoSEQ multiplex PCR. This sample yields millions of clones, of which 85% to 95% are seen a single time; 0.39% belongs to the top ten. The record originates from a study of shared clonotypes between healthy human individuals. The receptor was isolated from a young man in good health. Some clones in this sample may be carry-over from other donors' samples. The specimen was naive CD4+ T cells from PBMCs. Subset defined: CD45RA+ positively selected.

The CDR3 bases are TGCGCCAGCAGCTTGTCAGGGTCCTATGGCTACACCTTC. Its protein is CASSLSGSYGYTF. The chain carries TRBV5-1 and TRBJ1-2; tentative D call: TRBD1 (5 bases). Germline CDR1 and CDR2: SGHRS and YFSETQ. The germline V and J ends were trimmed by 1 base and 4 bases, with 8 bases remaining between them. This CDR3 is built from 13 residues.